This section outlines one T cell receptor (beta chain) sequence together with its context. These data come from a study of brain T cells in children with intractable seizures. The CDR3 totals 12 residues. Germline CDR1 is MDHEN and CDR2 is SYDVKM. Trimming shortened V by 6 bases and J by 5 bases, and 8 bases separated the two germline ends. Clones were sequenced by immunoSEQ multiplex PCR, and TCRdb holds only the in-frame ones, with some missing. Of approximately 110,000 clones listed, 85% to 95% are singletons. This clonotype originated in a boy in the first two years of life with hemimegalencephaly and intractable seizures. The sample consisted of peripheral blood, taken at surgery. This chain links TRBV28 with TRBJ1-3, with unresolved D. CDR3 sequence reads: CASREGRNTIYF. In DNA form, the CDR3 reads TGTGCCAGCAGGGAGGGCCGAAACACCATATATTTT.